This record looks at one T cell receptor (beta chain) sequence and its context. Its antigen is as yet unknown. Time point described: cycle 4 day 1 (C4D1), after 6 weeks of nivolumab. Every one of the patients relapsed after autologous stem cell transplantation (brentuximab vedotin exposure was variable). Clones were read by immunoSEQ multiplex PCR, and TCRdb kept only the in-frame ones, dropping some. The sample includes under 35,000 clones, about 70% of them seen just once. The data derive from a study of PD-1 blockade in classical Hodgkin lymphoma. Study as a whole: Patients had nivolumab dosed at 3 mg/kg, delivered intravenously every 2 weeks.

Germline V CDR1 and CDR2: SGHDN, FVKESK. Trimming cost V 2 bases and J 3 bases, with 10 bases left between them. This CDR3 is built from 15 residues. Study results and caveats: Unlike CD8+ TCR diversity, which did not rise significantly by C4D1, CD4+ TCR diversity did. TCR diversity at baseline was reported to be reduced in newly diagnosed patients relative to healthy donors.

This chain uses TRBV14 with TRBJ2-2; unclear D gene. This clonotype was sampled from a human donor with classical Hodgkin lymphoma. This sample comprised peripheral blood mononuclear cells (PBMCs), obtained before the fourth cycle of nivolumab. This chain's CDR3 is CASSQTGSYTGELFF. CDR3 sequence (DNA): TGTGCCAGCAGCCAAACCGGGTCTTACACCGGGGAGCTGTTTTTT.